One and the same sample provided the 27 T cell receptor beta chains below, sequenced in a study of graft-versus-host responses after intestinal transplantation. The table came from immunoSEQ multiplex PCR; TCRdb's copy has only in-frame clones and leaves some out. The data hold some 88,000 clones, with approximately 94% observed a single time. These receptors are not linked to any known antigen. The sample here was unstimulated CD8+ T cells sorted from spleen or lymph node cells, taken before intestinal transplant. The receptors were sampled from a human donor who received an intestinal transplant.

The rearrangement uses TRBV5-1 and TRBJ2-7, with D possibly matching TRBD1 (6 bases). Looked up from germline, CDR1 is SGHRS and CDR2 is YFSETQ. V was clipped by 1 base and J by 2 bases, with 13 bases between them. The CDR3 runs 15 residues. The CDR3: CASSLISDSPYEQYF. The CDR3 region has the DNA TGCGCCAGCAGCTTGATATCGGACAGTCCCTACGAGCAGTACTTC. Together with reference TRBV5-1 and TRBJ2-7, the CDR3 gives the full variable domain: KAGVTQTPRYLIKTRGQQVTLSCSPISGHRSVSWYQQTPGQGLQFLFEYFSETQRNKGNFPGRFSGRQFSNSRSEMNVSTLELGDSALYLCASSLISDSPYEQYFGPGTRLTVT.

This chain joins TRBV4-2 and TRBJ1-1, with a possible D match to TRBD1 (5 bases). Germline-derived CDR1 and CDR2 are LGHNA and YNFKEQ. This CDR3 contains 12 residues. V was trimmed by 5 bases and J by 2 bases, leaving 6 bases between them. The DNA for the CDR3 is TGTGCCAGCAGCAGGGGAAACACTGAAGCTTTCTTT. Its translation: CASSRGNTEAFF.

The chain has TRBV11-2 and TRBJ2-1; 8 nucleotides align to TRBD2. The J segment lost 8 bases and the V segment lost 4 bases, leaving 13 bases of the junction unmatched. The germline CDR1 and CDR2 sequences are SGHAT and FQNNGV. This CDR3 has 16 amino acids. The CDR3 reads CASSSLLSGGGDEQFF. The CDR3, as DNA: TGTGCCAGCAGCTCCCTCTTAAGCGGGGGAGGCGATGAGCAGTTCTTC. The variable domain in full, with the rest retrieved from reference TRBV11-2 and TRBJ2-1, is EAGVAQSPRYKIIEKRQSVAFWCNPISGHATLYWYQQILGQGPKLLIQFQNNGVVDDSQLPKDRFSAERLKGVDSTLKIQPAKLEDSAVYLCASSSLLSGGGDEQFFGPGTRLTVL.

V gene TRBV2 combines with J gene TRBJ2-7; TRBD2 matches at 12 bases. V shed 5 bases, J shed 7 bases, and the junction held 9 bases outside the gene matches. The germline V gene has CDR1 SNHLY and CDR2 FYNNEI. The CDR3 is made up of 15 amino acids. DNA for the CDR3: TGTGCCAGCAGTACTAGCGGGGGGTTAAATTGGGAGCAGTACTTC. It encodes CASSTSGGLNWEQYF. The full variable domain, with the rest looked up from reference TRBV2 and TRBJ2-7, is EPEVTQTPSHQVTQMGQEVILRCVPISNHLYFYWYRQILGQKVEFLVSFYNNEISEKSEIFDDQFSVERPDGSNFTLKIRSTKLEDSAMYFCASSTSGGLNWEQYFGPGTRLTVT.

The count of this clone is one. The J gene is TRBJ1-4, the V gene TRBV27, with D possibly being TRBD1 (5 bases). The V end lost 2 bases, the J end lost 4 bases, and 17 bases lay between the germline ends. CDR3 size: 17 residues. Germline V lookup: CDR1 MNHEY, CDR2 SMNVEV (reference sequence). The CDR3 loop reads CASSLSRSQASNEKLFF. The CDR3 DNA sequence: TGTGCCAGCAGTTTAAGCCGATCACAGGCGAGTAATGAAAAACTGTTTTTT.

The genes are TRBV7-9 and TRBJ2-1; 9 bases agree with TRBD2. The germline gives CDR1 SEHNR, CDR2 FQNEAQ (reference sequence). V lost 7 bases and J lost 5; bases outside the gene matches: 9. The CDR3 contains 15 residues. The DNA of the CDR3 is TGTGCCAGCATCGCGAAGACTAGCGGCGACAATGAGCAGTTCTTC. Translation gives CASIAKTSGDNEQFF. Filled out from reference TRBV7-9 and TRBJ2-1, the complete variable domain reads DTGVSQNPRHKITKRGQNVTFRCDPISEHNRLYWYRQTLGQGPEFLTYFQNEAQLEKSRLLSDRFSAERPKGSFSTLEIQRTEQGDSAMYLCASIAKTSGDNEQFFGPGTRLTVL.

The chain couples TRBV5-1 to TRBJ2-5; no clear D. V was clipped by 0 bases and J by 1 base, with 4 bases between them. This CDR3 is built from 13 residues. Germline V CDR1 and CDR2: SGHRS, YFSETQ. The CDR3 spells CASSLDFQETQYF. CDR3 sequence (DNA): TGCGCCAGCAGCTTGGACTTCCAAGAGACCCAGTACTTC.

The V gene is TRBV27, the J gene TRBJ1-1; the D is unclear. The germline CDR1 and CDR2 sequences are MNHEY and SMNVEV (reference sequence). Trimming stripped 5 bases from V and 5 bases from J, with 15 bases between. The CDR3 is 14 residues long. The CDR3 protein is CASSLQGSGTEAFF. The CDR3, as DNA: TGTGCCAGCAGTCTACAAGGGAGTGGGACTGAAGCTTTCTTT.

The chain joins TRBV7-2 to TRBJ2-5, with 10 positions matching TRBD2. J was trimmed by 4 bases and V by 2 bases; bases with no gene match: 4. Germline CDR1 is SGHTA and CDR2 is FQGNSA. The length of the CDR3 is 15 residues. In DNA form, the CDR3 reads TGTGCCAGCAGCTTATCTCTAGCGGGGGCAGAGACCCAGTACTTC. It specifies CASSLSLAGAETQYF.

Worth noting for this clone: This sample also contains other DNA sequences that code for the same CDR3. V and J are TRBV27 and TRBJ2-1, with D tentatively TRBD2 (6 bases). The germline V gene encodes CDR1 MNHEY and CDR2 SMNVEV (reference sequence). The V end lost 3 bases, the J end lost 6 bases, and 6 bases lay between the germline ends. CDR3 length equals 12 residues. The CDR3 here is CASSLGGNEQFF. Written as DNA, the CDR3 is TGTGCCAGCAGTTTGGGGGGCAATGAGCAGTTCTTC.

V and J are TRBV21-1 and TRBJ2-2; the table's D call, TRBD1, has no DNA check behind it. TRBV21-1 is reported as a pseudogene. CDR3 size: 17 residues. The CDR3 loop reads CASSKLTGTGNTGELFF. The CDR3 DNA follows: TGTGCCAGCAGCAAACTGACCGGGACAGGGAACACCGGGGAGCTGTTTTTT.

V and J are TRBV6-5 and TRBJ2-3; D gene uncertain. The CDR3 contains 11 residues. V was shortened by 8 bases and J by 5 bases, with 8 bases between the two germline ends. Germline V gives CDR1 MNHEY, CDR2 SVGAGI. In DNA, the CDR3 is TGTGCCAGCTCACTTGGAGATACGCAGTATTTT. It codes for CASSLGDTQYF.

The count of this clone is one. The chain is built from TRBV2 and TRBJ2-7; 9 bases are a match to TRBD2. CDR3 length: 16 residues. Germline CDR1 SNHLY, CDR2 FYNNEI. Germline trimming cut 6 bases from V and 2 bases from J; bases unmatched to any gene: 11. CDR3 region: CASREGASGVTYEQYF. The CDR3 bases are TGTGCCAGCAGGGAGGGTGCTAGCGGGGTTACCTACGAGCAGTACTTC.

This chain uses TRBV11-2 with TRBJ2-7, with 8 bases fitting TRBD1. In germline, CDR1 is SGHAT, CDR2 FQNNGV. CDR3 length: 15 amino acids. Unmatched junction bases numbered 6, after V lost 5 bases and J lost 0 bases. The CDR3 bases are TGTGCCAGCAGCCAGAGACAGGGGAGCTCCTACGAGCAGTACTTC. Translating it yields CASSQRQGSSYEQYF.

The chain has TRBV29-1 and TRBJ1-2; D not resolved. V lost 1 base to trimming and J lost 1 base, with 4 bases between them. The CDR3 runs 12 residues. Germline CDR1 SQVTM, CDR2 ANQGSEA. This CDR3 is CSVEGSNYGYTF. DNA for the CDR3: TGCAGCGTTGAAGGCAGTAACTATGGCTACACCTTC.

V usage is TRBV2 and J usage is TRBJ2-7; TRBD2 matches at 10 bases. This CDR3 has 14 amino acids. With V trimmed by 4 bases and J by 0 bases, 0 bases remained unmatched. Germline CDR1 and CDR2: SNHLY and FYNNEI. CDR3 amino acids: CASSGTSGSYEQYF. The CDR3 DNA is TGTGCCAGCAGTGGGACTAGCGGCTCCTACGAGCAGTACTTC. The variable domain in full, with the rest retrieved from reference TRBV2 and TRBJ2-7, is EPEVTQTPSHQVTQMGQEVILRCVPISNHLYFYWYRQILGQKVEFLVSFYNNEISEKSEIFDDQFSVERPDGSNFTLKIRSTKLEDSAMYFCASSGTSGSYEQYFGPGTRLTVT.

The CDR3 protein is CASSGDRGNYGYTF. As DNA, the CDR3 is TGTGCCAGCAGCGGGGATCGGGGGAACTATGGCTACACCTTC. The chain carries TRBV9 and TRBJ1-2, with a tentative D call TRBD1 (5 bases). V was clipped by 3 bases and J by 2 bases, with 11 bases between them. The germline CDR1 and CDR2 sequences are SGDLS and YYNGEE. CDR3 length: 14 amino acids.

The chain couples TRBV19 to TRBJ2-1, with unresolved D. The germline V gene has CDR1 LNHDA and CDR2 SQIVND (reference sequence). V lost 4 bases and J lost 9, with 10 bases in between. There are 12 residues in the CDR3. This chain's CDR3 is CASSSGPPEQFF. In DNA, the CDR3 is TGTGCCAGTAGTAGCGGCCCCCCTGAGCAGTTCTTC.

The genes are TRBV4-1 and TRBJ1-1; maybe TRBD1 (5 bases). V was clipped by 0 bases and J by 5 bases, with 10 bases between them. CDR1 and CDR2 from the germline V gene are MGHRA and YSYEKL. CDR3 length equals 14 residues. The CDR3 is CASSQEGGETEAFF. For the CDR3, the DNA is TGCGCCAGCAGCCAAGAGGGGGGTGAGACTGAAGCTTTCTTT.

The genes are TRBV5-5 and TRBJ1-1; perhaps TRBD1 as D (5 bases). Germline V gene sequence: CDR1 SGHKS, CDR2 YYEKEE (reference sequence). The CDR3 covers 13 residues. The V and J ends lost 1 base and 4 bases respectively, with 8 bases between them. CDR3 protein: CASSLLRGTEAFF. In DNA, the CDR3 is TGTGCCAGCAGCTTGTTAAGGGGCACTGAAGCTTTCTTT.

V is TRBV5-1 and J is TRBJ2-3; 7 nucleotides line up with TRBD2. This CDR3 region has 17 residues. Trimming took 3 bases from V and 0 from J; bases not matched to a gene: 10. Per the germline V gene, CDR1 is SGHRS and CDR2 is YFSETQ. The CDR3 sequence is CASSSFLERGSTDTQYF. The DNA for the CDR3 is TGCGCCAGCAGCTCCTTTCTTGAGCGGGGTAGCACAGATACGCAGTATTTT.

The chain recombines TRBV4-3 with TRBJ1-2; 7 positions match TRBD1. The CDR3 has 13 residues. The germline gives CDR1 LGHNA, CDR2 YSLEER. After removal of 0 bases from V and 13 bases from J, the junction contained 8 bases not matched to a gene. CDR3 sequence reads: CASSQEGAQGLTF. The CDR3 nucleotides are TGCGCCAGCAGCCAAGAAGGTGCACAGGGGCTCACCTTC.

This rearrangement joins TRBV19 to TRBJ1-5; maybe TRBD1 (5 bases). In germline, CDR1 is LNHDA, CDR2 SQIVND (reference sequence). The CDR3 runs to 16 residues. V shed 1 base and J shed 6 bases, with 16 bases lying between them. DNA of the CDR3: TGTGCCAGTAGTATAGTTTTCAGGGAGGAGGTTCAGCCCCAGCATTTT. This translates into CASSIVFREEVQPQHF.

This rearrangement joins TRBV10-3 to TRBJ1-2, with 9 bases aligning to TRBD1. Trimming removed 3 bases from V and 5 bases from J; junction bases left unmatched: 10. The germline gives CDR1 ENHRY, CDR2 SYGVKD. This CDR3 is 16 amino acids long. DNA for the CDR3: TGTGCCATCAGTGATGCCGGGACAGGGATTCCTTATGGCTACACCTTC. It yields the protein CAISDAGTGIPYGYTF.

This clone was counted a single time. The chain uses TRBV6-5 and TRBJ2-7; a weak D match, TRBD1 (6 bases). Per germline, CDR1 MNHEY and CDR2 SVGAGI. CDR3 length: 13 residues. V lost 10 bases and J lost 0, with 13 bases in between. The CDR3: CATGDKSSYEQYF. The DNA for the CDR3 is TGTGCCACCGGGGACAAGTCCTCCTACGAGCAGTACTTC.

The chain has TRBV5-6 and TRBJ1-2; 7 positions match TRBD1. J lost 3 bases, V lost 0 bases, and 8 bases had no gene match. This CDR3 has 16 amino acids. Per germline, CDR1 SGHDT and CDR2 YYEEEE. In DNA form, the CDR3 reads TGTGCCAGCAGCTTGGATCCGACAGGGATTTACTATGGCTACACCTTC. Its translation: CASSLDPTGIYYGYTF.

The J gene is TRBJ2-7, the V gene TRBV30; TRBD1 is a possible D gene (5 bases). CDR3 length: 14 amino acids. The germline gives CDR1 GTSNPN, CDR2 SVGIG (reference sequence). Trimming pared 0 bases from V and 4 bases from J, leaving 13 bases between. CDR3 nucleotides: TGTGCCTGGAGTGTAGGGTCTGGGGCATACGAGCAGTACTTC. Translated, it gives CAWSVGSGAYEQYF.